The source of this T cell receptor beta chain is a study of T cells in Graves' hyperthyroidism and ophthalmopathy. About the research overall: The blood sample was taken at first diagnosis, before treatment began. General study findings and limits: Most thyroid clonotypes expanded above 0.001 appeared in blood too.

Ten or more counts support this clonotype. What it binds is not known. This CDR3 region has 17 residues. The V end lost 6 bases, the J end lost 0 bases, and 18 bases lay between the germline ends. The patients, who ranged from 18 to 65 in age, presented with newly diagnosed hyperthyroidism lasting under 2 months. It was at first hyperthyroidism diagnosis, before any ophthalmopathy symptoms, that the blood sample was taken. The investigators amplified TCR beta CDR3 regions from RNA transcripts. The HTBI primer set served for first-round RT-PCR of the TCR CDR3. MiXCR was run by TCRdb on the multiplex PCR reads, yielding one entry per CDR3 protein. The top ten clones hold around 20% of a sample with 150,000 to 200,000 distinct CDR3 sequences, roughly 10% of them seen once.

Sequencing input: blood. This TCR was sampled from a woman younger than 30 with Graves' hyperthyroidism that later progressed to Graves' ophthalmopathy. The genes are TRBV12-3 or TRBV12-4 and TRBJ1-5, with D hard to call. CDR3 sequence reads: CASSPLLTDNSNQPQHF. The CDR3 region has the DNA TGTGCCAGCAGCCCCTTATTAACGGATAATAGCAATCAGCCCCAGCATTTT.